Below are 8 T cell receptor beta chains sequenced from a single sample in a study of cytotoxic CD8 clonotypes in ibrutinib-treated CLL. The protocol was immunoSEQ multiplex PCR, while the TCRdb copy is restricted to in-frame clones and leaves out a portion. This table holds 150,000 or so clones, around 80% found once. The sample was PBMCs, taken after 36 months of ibrutinib treatment. These receptors originate from a human donor with chronic lymphocytic leukemia.

The J gene is TRBJ2-7, the V gene TRBV2, with D perhaps matching TRBD2 (5 bases). Trimming took off 10 bases at V and 3 bases at J, with 10 bases between the two ends. CDR3 length equals 11 residues. Germline V gives CDR1 SNHLY, CDR2 FYNNEI. The DNA of the CDR3 is TGTGCCACCCAAACTAGCTACGAGCAGTACTTC. This sequence encodes CATQTSYEQYF.

The chain links TRBV5-4 to TRBJ2-4; 8 positions agree with TRBD2. Germline loops: CDR1 SGHNT, CDR2 YYREEE (reference sequence). V lost 1 base, J lost 1 base, and 7 bases stayed unmatched. The CDR3 sequence is 17 residues long. In DNA, the CDR3 is TGTGCCAGCAGCTTGACGGGAGGGGGGTTTGCCAAAAACATTCAGTACTTC. This gives the protein CASSLTGGGFAKNIQYF.

The rearrangement uses TRBV29-1 and TRBJ1-1; D gene uncertain. Looked up from germline, CDR1 is SQVTM and CDR2 is ANQGSEA. Trimming pared 3 bases from V and 4 bases from J, leaving 6 bases between. The CDR3 consists of 11 residues. DNA for the CDR3: TGCAGCGTTGACTGGGGCACTGAAGCTTTCTTT. Translation gives CSVDWGTEAFF.

This clone was counted a few times. The V gene is TRBV19, the J gene TRBJ1-1; the D is unclear. The germline V gene encodes CDR1 LNHDA and CDR2 SQIVND (reference sequence). V gave up 5 bases and J gave up 6 bases, with 10 bases separating them. This CDR3 has 12 residues. This CDR3 is CASSPTAAEAFF. For the CDR3, the DNA is TGTGCCAGTAGTCCAACAGCGGCTGAAGCTTTCTTT.

The chain recombines TRBV29-1 with TRBJ1-1, with D unresolved. This CDR3 spans 12 amino acids. V was shortened by 3 bases and J by 8 bases, with 13 bases between the two germline ends. Germline assignment: CDR1 SQVTM and CDR2 ANQGSEA. The CDR3 DNA reads as TGCAGCGTTGACCCTATAGGTTTAGAAGCTTTCTTT. As protein: CSVDPIGLEAFF.

The rearrangement uses TRBV7-9 and TRBJ1-2; no clear D. Trimming took 1 base from V and 4 from J, leaving 7 bases between them. CDR3 size: 13 residues. The germline V gene has CDR1 SEHNR and CDR2 FQNEAQ (reference sequence). CDR3 DNA sequence: TGTGCCAGCAGCTTAGAAGGGCTCTATGGCTACACCTTC. Encoded protein: CASSLEGLYGYTF. The entire variable domain, with the rest obtained from reference TRBV7-9 and TRBJ1-2, is as follows: DTGVSQNPRHKITKRGQNVTFRCDPISEHNRLYWYRQTLGQGPEFLTYFQNEAQLEKSRLLSDRFSAERPKGSFSTLEIQRTEQGDSAMYLCASSLEGLYGYTFGSGTRLTVV.

V and J are TRBV2 and TRBJ1-1; D unresolved. The CDR3 extends over 14 amino acids. Germline V gene sequence: CDR1 SNHLY, CDR2 FYNNEI. The V end lost 7 bases, the J end lost 0 bases, and 12 bases lay between the germline ends. The CDR3 protein is CASTPGGLNTEAFF. The DNA of the CDR3 is TGTGCCAGCACCCCAGGAGGTTTGAACACTGAAGCTTTCTTT.

The rearrangement links TRBV30 to TRBJ1-1; perhaps TRBD1 as D (6 bases). Trimming removed 0 bases from V and 8 bases from J, with 10 bases in between. Germline-derived CDR1 and CDR2 are GTSNPN and SVGIG (reference sequence). The CDR3 totals 12 residues. CDR3 bases: TGTGCCTGGAGTGTACTCGGGACAGAAGCTTTCTTT. This encodes CAWSVLGTEAFF.